This TCR beta chain was observed in a study of blood T cell repertoires in COVID-19. Study-level information: Italy, Spain and the United States were the sources of the convalescent and acute COVID-19 samples. The analysed material was cDNA or gDNA that came from T cells, B-cell-depleted T cells, or PBMCs.

Original processing notes: Amplified reference gene primers provided the basis for estimating nucleated cell counts. The table came from immunoSEQ multiplex PCR; TCRdb's copy has only in-frame clones and leaves some out. For V, J and clone size, that table is used; D and trimming come from the DNA. The table records some 400,000 clones, roughly 92% of them present only once. The V gene's germline CDR1 is LNHDA and CDR2 SQIVND (reference sequence). The CDR3 covers 17 residues. Deletions cut 3 bases from V and 2 bases from J, with 17 bases between. The clonotype was recovered from a woman between 35 and 50 years old who had been exposed to COVID-19. This sequence joins TRBV19 and TRBJ1-5; maybe TRBD1 (6 bases). The specimen sequenced was PBMCs or T cells enriched from blood (not recorded which). The CDR3 loop reads CASSMGRGAKGNQPQHF. The CDR3 DNA follows: TGTGCCAGTAGTATGGGGCGGGGGGCTAAGGGCAATCAGCCCCAGCATTTT.